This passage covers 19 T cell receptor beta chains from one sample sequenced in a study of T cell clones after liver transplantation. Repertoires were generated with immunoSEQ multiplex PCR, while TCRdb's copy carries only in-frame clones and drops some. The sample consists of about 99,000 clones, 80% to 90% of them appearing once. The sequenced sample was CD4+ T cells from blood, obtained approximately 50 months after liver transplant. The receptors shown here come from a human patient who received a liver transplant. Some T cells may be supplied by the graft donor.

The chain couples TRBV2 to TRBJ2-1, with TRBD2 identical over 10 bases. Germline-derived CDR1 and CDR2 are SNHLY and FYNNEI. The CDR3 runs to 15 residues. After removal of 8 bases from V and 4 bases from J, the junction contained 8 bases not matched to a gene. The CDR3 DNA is TGTGCCAGCCAGCGGGAGGGGAACTCATACAATGAGCAGTTCTTC. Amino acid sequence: CASQREGNSYNEQFF.

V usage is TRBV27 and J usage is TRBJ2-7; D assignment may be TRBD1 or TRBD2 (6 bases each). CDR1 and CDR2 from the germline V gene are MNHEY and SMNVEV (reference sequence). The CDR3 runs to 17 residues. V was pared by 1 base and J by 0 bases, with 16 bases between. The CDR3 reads CASSLLGGGRSSYEQYF. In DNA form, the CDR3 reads TGTGCCAGCAGTTTATTGGGGGGCGGAAGAAGCTCCTACGAGCAGTACTTC.

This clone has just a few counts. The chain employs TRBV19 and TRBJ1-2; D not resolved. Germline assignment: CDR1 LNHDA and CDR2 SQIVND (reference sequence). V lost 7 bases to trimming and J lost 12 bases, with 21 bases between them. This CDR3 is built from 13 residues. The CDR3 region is CASTHGRGKLNTF. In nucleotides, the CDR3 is TGTGCCAGTACCCACGGCCGGGGAAAGCTCAACACCTTC.

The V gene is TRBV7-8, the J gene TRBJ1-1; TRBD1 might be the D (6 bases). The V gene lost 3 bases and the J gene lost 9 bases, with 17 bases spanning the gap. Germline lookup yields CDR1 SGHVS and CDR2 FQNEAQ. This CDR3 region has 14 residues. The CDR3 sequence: CASSFDRTDRKAFF. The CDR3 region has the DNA TGTGCCAGCAGCTTCGACAGGACAGACCGAAAAGCTTTCTTT.

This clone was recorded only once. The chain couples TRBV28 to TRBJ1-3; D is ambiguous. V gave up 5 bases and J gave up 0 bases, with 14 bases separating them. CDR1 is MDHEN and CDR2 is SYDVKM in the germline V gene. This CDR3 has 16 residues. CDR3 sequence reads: CASSPPVQLSGNTIYF. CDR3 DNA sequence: TGTGCCAGCAGTCCCCCCGTACAGCTCTCTGGAAACACCATATATTTT.

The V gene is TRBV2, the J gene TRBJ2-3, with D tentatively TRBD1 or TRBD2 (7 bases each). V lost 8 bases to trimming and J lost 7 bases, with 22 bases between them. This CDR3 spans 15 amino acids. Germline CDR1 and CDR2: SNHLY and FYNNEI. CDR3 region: CASLLQGSSGHTQYF. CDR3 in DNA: TGTGCCAGCCTCCTACAGGGGTCTAGCGGTCATACGCAGTATTTT.

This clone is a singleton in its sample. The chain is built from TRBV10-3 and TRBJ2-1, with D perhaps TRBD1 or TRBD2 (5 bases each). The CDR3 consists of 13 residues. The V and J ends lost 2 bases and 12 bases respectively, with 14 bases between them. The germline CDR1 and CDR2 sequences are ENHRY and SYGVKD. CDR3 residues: CAISEGTAALQFF. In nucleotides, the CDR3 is TGTGCCATCAGTGAGGGGACCGCTGCCTTGCAGTTCTTC.

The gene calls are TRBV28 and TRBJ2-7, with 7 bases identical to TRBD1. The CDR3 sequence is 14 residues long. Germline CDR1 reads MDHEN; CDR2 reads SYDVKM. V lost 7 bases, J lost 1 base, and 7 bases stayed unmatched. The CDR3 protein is CASTPDRVSYEQYF. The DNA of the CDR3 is TGTGCCAGCACGCCAGACAGGGTGTCCTACGAGCAGTACTTC.

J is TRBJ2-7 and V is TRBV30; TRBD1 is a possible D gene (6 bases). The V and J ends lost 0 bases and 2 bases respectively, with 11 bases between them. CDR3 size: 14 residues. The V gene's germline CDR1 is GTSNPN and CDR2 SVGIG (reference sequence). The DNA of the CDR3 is TGTGCCTGGAGTGTACGCTGGGGGCCCTACGAGCAGTACTTC. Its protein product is CAWSVRWGPYEQYF.

CDR3 residues: CASSLGRTGTGDGYTF. CDR3 nucleotide sequence: TGCGCCAGCAGCTTGGGACGAACCGGGACAGGGGATGGCTACACCTTC. The chain links TRBV5-1 to TRBJ1-2; 10 nucleotides align to TRBD1. V was pared by 0 bases and J by 6 bases, with 8 bases of the junction left unmatched. Germline V lookup: CDR1 SGHRS, CDR2 YFSETQ. The CDR3 is 16 residues long.

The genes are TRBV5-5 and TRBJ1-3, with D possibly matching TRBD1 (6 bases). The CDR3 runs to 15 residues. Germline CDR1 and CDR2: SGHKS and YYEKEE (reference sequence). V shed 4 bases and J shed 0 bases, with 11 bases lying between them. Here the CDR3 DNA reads TGTGCCAGCAGCCTTACAGGGTTCTCTGGAAACACCATATATTTT. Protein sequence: CASSLTGFSGNTIYF.

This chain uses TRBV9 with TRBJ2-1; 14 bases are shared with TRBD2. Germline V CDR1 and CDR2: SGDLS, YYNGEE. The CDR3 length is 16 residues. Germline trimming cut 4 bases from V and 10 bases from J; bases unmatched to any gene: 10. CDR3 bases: TGTGCCAGCAGCCCCAGACTAGCGGGGGGGCTCATCGAGCAGTTCTTC. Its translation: CASSPRLAGGLIEQFF.

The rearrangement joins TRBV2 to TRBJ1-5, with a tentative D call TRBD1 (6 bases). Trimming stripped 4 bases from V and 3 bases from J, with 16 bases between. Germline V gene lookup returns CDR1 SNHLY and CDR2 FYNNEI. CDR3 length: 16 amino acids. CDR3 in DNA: TGTGCCAGCAGTGCATCTCGAGGACAGATCAATCAGCCCCAGCATTTT. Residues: CASSASRGQINQPQHF.

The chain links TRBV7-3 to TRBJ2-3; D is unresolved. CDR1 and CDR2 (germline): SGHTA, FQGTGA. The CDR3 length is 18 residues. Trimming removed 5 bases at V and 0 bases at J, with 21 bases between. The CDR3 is CASSPLVGSEFSTDTQYF. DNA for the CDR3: TGTGCCAGCAGCCCATTAGTGGGGTCGGAATTTAGCACAGATACGCAGTATTTT.

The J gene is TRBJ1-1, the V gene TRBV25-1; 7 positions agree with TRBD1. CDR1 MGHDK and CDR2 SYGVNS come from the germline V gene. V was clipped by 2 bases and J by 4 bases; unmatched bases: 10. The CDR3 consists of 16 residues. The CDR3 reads CASSETARQGSTEAFF. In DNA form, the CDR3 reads TGTGCCAGCAGTGAAACAGCCCGACAGGGTAGCACTGAAGCTTTCTTT.

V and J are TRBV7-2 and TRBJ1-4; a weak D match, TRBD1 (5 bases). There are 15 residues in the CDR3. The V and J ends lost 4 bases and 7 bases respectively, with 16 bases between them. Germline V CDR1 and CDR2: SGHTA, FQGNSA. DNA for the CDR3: TGTGCCAGCAGCTCCACCCGCTCGGGGGGTGAAAAACTGTTTTTT. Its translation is CASSSTRSGGEKLFF.

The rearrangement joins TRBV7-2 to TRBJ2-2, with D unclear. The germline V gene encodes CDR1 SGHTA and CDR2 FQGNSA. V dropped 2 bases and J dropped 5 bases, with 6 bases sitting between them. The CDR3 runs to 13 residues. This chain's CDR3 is CASSLMGTGELFF. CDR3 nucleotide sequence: TGTGCCAGCAGCTTAATGGGAACCGGGGAGCTGTTTTTT.

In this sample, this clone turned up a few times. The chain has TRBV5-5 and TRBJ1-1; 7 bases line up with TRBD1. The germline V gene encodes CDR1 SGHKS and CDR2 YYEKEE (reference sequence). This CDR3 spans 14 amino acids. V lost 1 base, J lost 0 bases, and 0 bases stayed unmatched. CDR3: CASSLTGVNTEAFF. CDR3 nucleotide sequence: TGTGCCAGCAGCTTGACAGGGGTGAACACTGAAGCTTTCTTT.

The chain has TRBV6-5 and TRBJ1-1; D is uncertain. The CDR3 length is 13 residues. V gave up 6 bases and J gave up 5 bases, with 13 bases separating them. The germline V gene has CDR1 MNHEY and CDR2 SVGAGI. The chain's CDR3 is CASSGRPRTEAFF. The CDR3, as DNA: TGTGCCAGCAGCGGACGGCCCAGGACTGAAGCTTTCTTT.